This T cell receptor (beta chain) came from a study of beta chain features in type 1 diabetes. CDR1 and CDR2 (germline): MGHRA, YSYEKL. The V end lost 5 bases, the J end lost 7 bases, and 18 bases lay between the germline ends. The CDR3 runs 16 residues. As every portion of the isolated RNA was reverse transcribed, the sequencing read expressed TCRB transcripts. Sequencing used immunoSEQ multiplex PCR; TCRdb keeps in-frame clones, though not all of them. The sample shows approximately 170,000 clones, approximately 8% of them seen only once. A note on this clone: No antigen is known for it.

Regarding the study as a whole: Across all four CD4+ subsets, people with type 1 diabetes showed modestly shorter TCRB CDR3s.

The sequenced sample was central memory CD4+ T cells from blood. The rearrangement uses TRBV4-1 and TRBJ1-6; a weak D match, TRBD1 (5 bases). The TCR sequence derives from a man between 18 and 29 years old with type 1 diabetes. In nucleotides, the CDR3 is TGCGCCAGCAGCATATCCGGGACGGGGGGAAATTCACCCCTCCACTTT. Translation gives CASSISGTGGNSPLHF.